Listed below are T cell receptor beta chains from one sample, sequenced in a study of T cell changes during pregnancy in multiple sclerosis. Sequencing used immunoSEQ multiplex PCR; TCRdb keeps in-frame clones, though not all of them. The sample lists about 96,000 clones; 85% to 95% were seen once. Sample: peripheral blood, taken in the first trimester of pregnancy. All receptors come from a female donor with multiple sclerosis, enrolled in a pregnancy study. The CDR3 runs from the conserved cysteine through the conserved F or W. The order of the fields is clone size, J gene, D gene, V gene, CDR3 protein, CDR3 DNA. D genes are given only for firm matches. The size entry is marked missing in some rows and otherwise reads once, few, many or a size class.

clone size: .; J gene: TRBJ2-7; D gene: .; V gene: TRBV4-2; CDR3 protein: CASSLIAGEQYF; CDR3 DNA: TGTGCCAGCAGCCTGATCGCAGGAGAGCAGTACTTC
clone size: .; J gene: TRBJ1-1; D gene: .; V gene: TRBV7-9; CDR3 protein: CASGHGNTEAFF; CDR3 DNA: TGTGCCAGCGGGCATGGGAACACTGAAGCTTTCTTT
clone size: .; J gene: TRBJ2-5; D gene: TRBD1; V gene: TRBV19; CDR3 protein: CASWDRVMETQYF; CDR3 DNA: TGTGCCAGTTGGGACAGGGTCATGGAGACCCAGTACTTC
clone size: .; J gene: TRBJ2-7; D gene: .; V gene: TRBV27; CDR3 protein: CASSSRAGSIGIDEQYF; CDR3 DNA: TGTGCCAGCAGTTCCCGGGCAGGGTCAATTGGTATAGACGAGCAGTACTTC
clone size: .; J gene: TRBJ2-3; D gene: TRBD2; V gene: TRBV28; CDR3 protein: CASSLSPSGSRDTQYF; CDR3 DNA: TGTGCCAGCAGTTTATCCCCTAGCGGGAGCAGAGACACGCAGTATTTT
clone size: .; J gene: TRBJ2-1; D gene: .; V gene: TRBV28; CDR3 protein: CASNEGSNEQFF; CDR3 DNA: TGTGCCAGCAACGAGGGCAGCAATGAGCAGTTCTTC
clone size: .; J gene: TRBJ1-1; D gene: TRBD1; V gene: TRBV5-4; CDR3 protein: CASSPRDRVVTEAFF; CDR3 DNA: TGTGCCAGCAGCCCCCGGGACAGGGTGGTCACTGAAGCTTTCTTT
clone size: .; J gene: TRBJ2-5; D gene: .; V gene: TRBV29-1; CDR3 protein: CSVGVKLETQYF; CDR3 DNA: TGCAGCGTTGGAGTTAAGTTGGAGACCCAGTACTTC
clone size: .; J gene: TRBJ1-4; D gene: .; V gene: TRBV28; CDR3 protein: CASRENEKLFF; CDR3 DNA: TGTGCCAGCCGGGAAAATGAAAAACTGTTTTTT
clone size: .; J gene: TRBJ1-2; D gene: TRBD1; V gene: TRBV30; CDR3 protein: CAWISSVTGDNYGYTF; CDR3 DNA: TGTGCCTGGATCTCGTCAGTGACAGGGGATAACTATGGCTACACCTTC
clone size: .; J gene: TRBJ1-5; D gene: .; V gene: TRBV7-2; CDR3 protein: CASSARGWGPNQPQHF; CDR3 DNA: TGTGCCAGCAGCGCAAGGGGATGGGGGCCCAATCAGCCCCAGCATTTT
clone size: .; J gene: TRBJ1-4; D gene: .; V gene: TRBV5-1; CDR3 protein: CASSLAGTGNEKLFF; CDR3 DNA: TGCGCCAGCAGCTTGGCCGGAACAGGGAATGAAAAACTGTTTTTT
clone size: .; J gene: TRBJ1-2; D gene: TRBD1; V gene: TRBV5-1; CDR3 protein: CASSTAGGNYGYTF; CDR3 DNA: TGCGCCAGCAGCACTGCAGGGGGCAACTATGGCTACACCTTC
clone size: .; J gene: TRBJ1-3; D gene: TRBD1; V gene: TRBV2; CDR3 protein: CASCKDRDHYSGNTIYF; CDR3 DNA: TGTGCCAGCTGCAAAGACAGGGACCACTACTCTGGAAACACCATATATTTT
clone size: .; J gene: TRBJ1-1; D gene: .; V gene: TRBV30; CDR3 protein: CAWNSGIVWNTEAFF; CDR3 DNA: TGTGCCTGGAATTCAGGGATAGTTTGGAACACTGAAGCTTTCTTT
clone size: .; J gene: TRBJ2-3; D gene: TRBD1; V gene: TRBV19; CDR3 protein: CASSIGTASTDTQYF; CDR3 DNA: TGTGCCAGTAGTATTGGGACAGCTAGCACAGATACGCAGTATTTT
clone size: .; J gene: TRBJ2-1; D gene: TRBD1; V gene: TRBV7-3; CDR3 protein: CASSQWTGTNEQFF; CDR3 DNA: TGTGCCAGCAGCCAATGGACAGGGACTAATGAGCAGTTCTTC
clone size: .; J gene: TRBJ1-2; D gene: .; V gene: TRBV5-4; CDR3 protein: CASSLDASNYGYTF; CDR3 DNA: TGTGCCAGCAGCTTGGACGCGAGTAACTATGGCTACACCTTC
clone size: .; J gene: TRBJ1-1; D gene: .; V gene: TRBV5-1; CDR3 protein: CASSSTGSDTEAFF; CDR3 DNA: TGCGCCAGCAGCTCTACAGGGAGCGACACTGAAGCTTTCTTT
clone size: .; J gene: TRBJ2-7; D gene: TRBD2; V gene: TRBV7-2; CDR3 protein: CASRGTSGSYEQYF; CDR3 DNA: TGTGCCAGCCGGGGGACTAGCGGTTCCTACGAGCAGTACTTC
clone size: .; J gene: TRBJ2-7; D gene: TRBD1; V gene: TRBV4-3; CDR3 protein: CASSRDRGQYEQYF; CDR3 DNA: TGCGCCAGCAGCCGAGACAGGGGGCAGTACGAGCAGTACTTC
clone size: .; J gene: TRBJ1-4; D gene: .; V gene: TRBV7-6; CDR3 protein: CASSFTGSTNEKLFF; CDR3 DNA: TGTGCCAGCAGCTTTACAGGGTCGACTAATGAAAAACTGTTTTTT
clone size: .; J gene: TRBJ2-2; D gene: .; V gene: TRBV7-2; CDR3 protein: CASSLRPPSGPNTGELFF; CDR3 DNA: TGTGCCAGCAGCTTAAGGCCCCCTTCAGGGCCGAACACCGGGGAGCTGTTTTTT
clone size: .; J gene: TRBJ2-1; D gene: .; V gene: TRBV11-1; CDR3 protein: CASSPRTHQMGNEQFF; CDR3 DNA: TGTGCCAGCAGCCCGAGGACTCACCAAATGGGGAATGAGCAGTTCTTC
clone size: .; J gene: TRBJ1-2; D gene: .; V gene: TRBV10-3; CDR3 protein: CAISDLPEGYTF; CDR3 DNA: TGTGCCATCAGTGACCTTCCTGAGGGCTACACCTTC
clone size: once; J gene: TRBJ2-5; D gene: .; V gene: TRBV11-2; CDR3 protein: CASSLTGAQETQYF; CDR3 DNA: TGTGCCAGCAGCTTAACAGGTGCCCAAGAGACCCAGTACTTC
clone size: .; J gene: TRBJ2-7; D gene: .; V gene: TRBV28; CDR3 protein: CASSLPSHSYEQYF; CDR3 DNA: TGTGCCAGCAGTTTACCATCCCACTCCTACGAGCAGTACTTC
clone size: .; J gene: TRBJ1-2; D gene: TRBD1; V gene: TRBV29-1; CDR3 protein: CSVTGVLGYGYTF; CDR3 DNA: TGCAGCGTTACAGGGGTTCTCGGCTATGGCTACACCTTC
clone size: once; J gene: TRBJ2-7; D gene: TRBD1; V gene: TRBV15; CDR3 protein: CATSPTGKYEQYF; CDR3 DNA: TGTGCCACCAGCCCGACAGGGAAATACGAGCAGTACTTC